The 15 T cell receptor beta chains given below trace back to one sample, sequenced in a study of cytomegalovirus exposure and HLA in healthy donors. Use of 60 Vbeta and 13 Jbeta primers characterized the PCR. Generated by immunoSEQ multiplex PCR, the TCRdb table keeps only in-frame clones and is missing some. Found here are about 54,000 clones, 82% of them singletons; the top ten hold 3% to 3.5%. Material: PBMCs. These receptors originate from a woman younger than 30 in good health and CMV-seronegative.

The chain carries TRBV11-2 and TRBJ2-1; D call uncertain. CDR3 length: 14 residues. The germline CDR1 and CDR2 sequences are SGHAT and FQNNGV. V was shortened by 4 bases and J by 5 bases, with 12 bases between the two germline ends. CDR3 amino acids: CASSSYLENNEQFF. In DNA, the CDR3 is TGTGCCAGCAGCTCTTATCTAGAGAACAATGAGCAGTTCTTC.

This rearrangement joins TRBV7-9 to TRBJ2-7; 10 bases match TRBD2. The ends lost 6 bases at V and 0 bases at J; junction bases unmatched: 5. Germline loops: CDR1 SEHNR, CDR2 FQNEAQ (reference sequence). The CDR3 contains 15 residues. The CDR3 reads CASRDLAGASYEQYF. The CDR3, as DNA: TGTGCCAGCAGGGACCTAGCGGGAGCCTCCTACGAGCAGTACTTC. Together with reference TRBV7-9 and TRBJ2-7, the CDR3 gives the full variable domain: DTGVSQNPRHKITKRGQNVTFRCDPISEHNRLYWYRQTLGQGPEFLTYFQNEAQLEKSRLLSDRFSAERPKGSFSTLEIQRTEQGDSAMYLCASRDLAGASYEQYFGPGTRLTVT.

The chain has TRBV18 and TRBJ2-3; D is possibly TRBD2 (5 bases). Germline-derived CDR1 and CDR2 are KGHSH and LQKENI. The CDR3 consists of 12 residues. Trimming pared 6 bases from V and 5 bases from J, leaving 9 bases between. The CDR3 nucleotides are TGTGCCAGCTCCCTTGGAGGAGATACGCAGTATTTT. It translates to CASSLGGDTQYF.

The chain carries TRBV4-1 and TRBJ2-4; possible D gene TRBD1, 6 bases. CDR3 length: 13 residues. Trimming pared 3 bases from V and 12 bases from J, leaving 15 bases between. Germline V gene data show CDR1 as MGHRA and CDR2 as YSYEKL. The CDR3 loop is CASSQNAGESQYF. The CDR3, as DNA: TGCGCCAGCAGCCAGAACGCAGGGGAAAGTCAGTACTTC.

The J gene is TRBJ1-6, the V gene TRBV7-2, with D uncertain. The V end was cut by 5 bases, the J end by 7 bases, with 9 bases between. CDR1 and CDR2 from the germline V gene are SGHTA and FQGNSA. The CDR3 runs 13 residues. CDR3 DNA sequence: TGTGCCAGCAGCCTTACTGCAAATTCACCCCTCCACTTT. It translates to CASSLTANSPLHF.

The rearrangement links TRBV19 to TRBJ2-3; 11 nucleotides agree with TRBD2. V lost 10 bases and J lost 11; bases outside the gene matches: 11. The germline CDR1 and CDR2 sequences are LNHDA and SQIVND (reference sequence). This CDR3 region has 13 residues. The CDR3 loop reads CATLEGGLAEQYF. The CDR3 DNA reads TGTGCCACCTTAGAAGGGGGACTAGCGGAGCAGTATTTT. Supplemented by reference TRBV19 and TRBJ2-3, the full variable domain reads DGGITQSPKYLFRKEGQNVTLSCEQNLNHDAMYWYRQDPGQGLRLIYYSQIVNDFQKGDIAEGYSVSREKKESFPLTVTSAQKNPTAFYLCATLEGGLAEQYFGPGTRLTVL.

The V call is TRBV7-3, the J call TRBJ1-1, with a possible D match to TRBD1 (6 bases). CDR3 size: 17 residues. The V end was cut by 1 base, the J end by 1 base, with 16 bases between. Germline V gene data show CDR1 as SGHTA and CDR2 as FQGTGA. In nucleotides, the CDR3 is TGTGCCAGCAGCTTAAACCCTATAGGGACAAGGAACACTGAAGCTTTCTTT. It translates to CASSLNPIGTRNTEAFF.

This clone was picked up one time. The chain carries TRBV6-5 and TRBJ2-1; 7 bases are a match to TRBD2. The V gene's germline CDR1 is MNHEY and CDR2 SVGAGI. V trimming: 2 bases; J trimming: 7 bases; junction bases outside the gene matches: 8. There are 15 residues in the CDR3. The DNA for the CDR3 is TGTGCCAGCAGTTACCAGGAGGGAGGGAAGAATGAGCAGTTCTTC. The encoded protein is CASSYQEGGKNEQFF.

In the case of this clone: One end of the junction is discordant with germline, which a read error may explain. The chain joins TRBV6-4 to TRBJ2-6; D possibly corresponds to TRBD1 (5 bases). Germline V gene lookup returns CDR1 MRHNA and CDR2 SNTAGT. The CDR3 has 15 residues. The CDR3 loop is CASRGLISGANGLTF. In nucleotides, the CDR3 is TGTGCCAGCAGGGGGCTTATTTCTGGGGCCAACGGCCTGACTTTC.

The J gene is TRBJ2-3, the V gene TRBV5-1; 11 positions agree with TRBD1. The CDR3 covers 15 residues. Germline V CDR1 and CDR2: SGHRS, YFSETQ. With 4 bases clipped from V and 5 bases from J, the junction kept 6 bases outside the gene matches. The CDR3 sequence: CASSPGTGGVDTQYF. The CDR3 nucleotides are TGCGCCAGCAGCCCCGGGACAGGGGGGGTAGATACGCAGTATTTT.

This clone was picked up one time. This rearrangement joins TRBV15 to TRBJ1-1; 8 positions match TRBD1. V lost 1 base, J lost 6 bases, and 1 base stayed unmatched. CDR3 length: 13 amino acids. Germline assignment: CDR1 LNHNV and CDR2 YYDKDF (reference sequence). The CDR3 nucleotides read TGTGCCACCAGCAGAGCGGACAGGGCTGAAGCTTTCTTT. This encodes CATSRADRAEAFF.

The chain employs TRBV29-1 and TRBJ2-3, with a weak D call TRBD2 (7 bases). This CDR3 comprises 17 residues. Germline loops: CDR1 SQVTM, CDR2 ANQGSEA. V was cut by 0 bases and J by 0 bases, with 16 bases left in between. In DNA form, the CDR3 reads TGCAGCGTTGAAGATCCCAGGGGAGGGAGGAGCACAGATACGCAGTATTTT. The encoded protein is CSVEDPRGGRSTDTQYF.

A single count supports this clone. The rearrangement links TRBV28 to TRBJ1-5; perhaps TRBD1 as D (6 bases). Trimming removed 5 bases at V and 2 bases at J, with 10 bases between. CDR1 is MDHEN, CDR2 SYDVKM, per germline. The CDR3 is 14 residues long. This CDR3 is CASSLRQGNQPQHF. In DNA form, the CDR3 reads TGTGCCAGCAGTCTTAGACAGGGCAATCAGCCCCAGCATTTT.

The genes are TRBV30 and TRBJ2-5; no definite D call. The V gene lost 5 bases and the J gene lost 2 bases, with 12 bases spanning the gap. This CDR3 has 13 amino acids. The germline gives CDR1 GTSNPN, CDR2 SVGIG (reference sequence). The CDR3 sequence: CAWGSELQETQYF. CDR3 nucleotides: TGTGCCTGGGGAAGCGAGTTACAAGAGACCCAGTACTTC. Based on the CDR3 plus reference TRBV30 and TRBJ2-5, the full variable domain is SQTIHQWPATLVQPVGSPLSLECTVEGTSNPNLYWYRQAAGRGLQLLFYSVGIGQISSEVPQNLSASRPQDRQFILSSKKLLLSDSGFYLCAWGSELQETQYFGPGTRLLVL.

V is TRBV5-8 and J is TRBJ2-7, with 9 bases lining up with TRBD1. The CDR3 consists of 13 residues. Germline loops: CDR1 SGHTS, CDR2 YDEGEE. V was pared by 7 bases and J by 4 bases, with 6 bases of the junction left unmatched. The CDR3: CASGDRVWYEQYF. CDR3 DNA: TGTGCCAGCGGGGACAGGGTTTGGTACGAGCAGTACTTC.